Detailed here is one TCR beta chain. Its antigen is undetermined. The sample belongs to a study of T cell clones after liver transplantation. Study-wide background: Immunosuppression withdrawal was tried within 2 years after liver transplantation in this trial.

Study results and caveats: In most of the 8 subjects, circulating graft-donor-reactive CD4 TCRbeta sequences fell significantly after transplant.

Generated by immunoSEQ multiplex PCR, the TCRdb table keeps only in-frame clones and is missing some. The sample holds tens of thousands of clones, 75% to 90% seen once. The sample was CD4+ T cells from blood, taken at the 22-month timepoint. This clonotype was sampled from a human patient who received a liver transplant. Some T cells may have come from the graft donor.

CDR3 amino acids: CASSPRGSGDGTQYF. CDR3 DNA: TGTGCCAGCTCACCACGGGGTAGCGGGGACGGGACCCAGTACTTC. This sequence joins TRBV18 and TRBJ2-5; 8 bases align to TRBD2. The CDR3 sequence is 15 residues long. V lost 1 base, J lost 7 bases, and 8 bases stayed unmatched. Looked up from germline, CDR1 is KGHSH and CDR2 is LQKENI.